The text below deals with one T cell receptor beta chain. Antigen specificity is unknown. The data derive from a study of cytomegalovirus exposure and HLA in healthy donors. Findings and caveats of the study: In a later analysis, TCR beta V- and J-gene trimming showed a link to a missense DCLRE1C variant. A later analysis reportedly identified an Asian-associated ancestry cluster as carrying fewer N-insertions than the approximately 640-donor mean. Links to common viral pathogens appeared, in a later analysis, for several of the most significant clusters.

Primers for the PCR totalled 60 Vbeta and 13 Jbeta. Clones were read by immunoSEQ multiplex PCR, and TCRdb kept only the in-frame ones, dropping some. Here the sample table reports more than 95,000 clones. The sequencing sample was made of PBMCs. The receptor comes from a middle-aged man in good health and CMV-seronegative.

This chain's CDR3 is CASSLGPDSPLHF. Written as DNA, the CDR3 is TGCGCCAGCAGCTTGGGTCCAGATTCACCCCTCCACTTT. This sequence joins TRBV5-1 and TRBJ1-6; D remains ambiguous. CDR3 length equals 13 residues. The V gene's germline CDR1 is SGHRS and CDR2 YFSETQ. V shed 0 bases and J shed 8 bases, with 6 bases lying between them.